This T cell receptor (beta chain) was obtained from a study of shared clonotypes between healthy human individuals (dated by TCRdb to 2020 to 2021). Describing the broader study: Three men and two women, aged 18 to 49 years, made up the cohort. Between about 0.8 and 8.9 billion PBMCs per donor were obtained by leukapheresis. Libraries were prepared and TCR repertoires were sequenced by different laboratories using diverse techniques, in order to increase sequencing depth and limit assay-specific biases. To estimate repertoire size and how much clonotype sharing occurs between individuals, the study deeply sequenced the blood TCR repertoires of 5 or 6 healthy adults. For each donor, CD4 naive and CD4 memory were each given three plates, CD8 naive was given two plates, and CD8 memory was given one plate.

Using the deep immunoSEQ assay, TCR CDR3 regions were amplified from genomic DNA by multiplex PCR. Extracted genomic DNA from each cell subset was distributed evenly across all wells of several immunoSEQ 96-well plates, and each plate was treated as a replicate. For sorted subsets, 150 to 200 ng genomic DNA, equal to tens of thousands of T cell genomes, was loaded into each replicate PCR. Purified libraries were measured with a Qubit 3.0 fluorometer, size-checked on a Bioanalyzer 2100, and measured again with the KAPA Library Quantification kit. Every immunoSEQ 96-well plate was sequenced on a separate single-read 150-cycle Illumina NextSeq 550 flow cell. The original methods were these. Because the immunoSEQ output included only junctional sequences and no quality scores, the filtering could not be the same as the filtering used for full-length reads. Sequences were annotated with PyIR, a Python wrapper for IgBLAST v1.9, and V/J genes and CDR3 were assigned using IMGT germline references. Any read was removed if the V/J assignment was weak (E-value above 1e-6), the CDR3 was missing, or the read contained stop codons, out-of-frame junctions, or ambiguous translated residues. V3J clonotypes were defined by identical inferred V gene, J gene, and CDR3 amino acid sequence. Percentage overlap between repertoires was computed as shared unique clonotypes divided by the size of the smaller repertoire. Richness of each repertoire was evaluated using RTK rarefaction, the Chao1 estimator, and Recon v2.1 estimates of unobserved clonotypes. OLGA was used to compute generation probabilities for all TCRbeta clonotypes that the gDNA method yielded from a handful of donors. TCRdb stores this immuneACCESS table with in-frame sequences only. Part of the clones is absent; in the studies checked, under half of the shortfall reflects unresolved V genes, and no reason is known for the rest. V, J and clone size derive from that table, while D and trimming were established from the DNA sequence. The sample includes about 380,000 clones, with 96% observed a single time. Around 0.3% of the sample is in the top ten clones.

The germline V gene supplies CDR1 SGHVS and CDR2 FNYEAQ. The CDR3 measures 19 amino acids from cysteine to phenylalanine. Solely the CDR3 DNA is kept, with 57 bases framed from the first base. V loses 5 bases of germline sequence and J loses 0 bases, and the interval between the two ends is 23 bases. Points the paper makes about the study in general: Pairwise subsampling indicated that sequencing depth was expected to affect the degree of clonotype sharing among donors. Across four donors, roughly 5% of naive CD4, 3.5% of naive CD8, about 2.3% of memory CD4, and over 0.35% of memory CD8 clonotypes were shared. Higher generation probabilities were observed for clonotypes shared by all four sorted-subset donors than for non-shared clonotypes. Naive subsets generally had larger estimated clonotype richness than memory subsets. The genetic and exposure-history diversity represented was limited by the small number of donors. Only blood was sampled, and tissue TCR repertoires likely differ from those in blood. Rarefaction of sorted-subset datasets indicated incomplete sequencing despite the large sequencing depth.

Donors were healthy HIV-negative adults with no recently reported acute infections or vaccinations. Every donor was a Caucasian adult living in Nashville, Tennessee, USA. CD8 memory samples combined magnetically selected CD45RO+ cells with CCR7-negative CD45RA+ effector memory (TemRA) cells. After blood collection by leukapheresis, PBMCs were isolated using Ficoll-Histopaque density gradient centrifugation and then cryopreserved in the vapor phase of liquid nitrogen. Analytical flow cytometry was used to check the purity and quantity of each magnetically sorted T cell population. Each sorted fraction had its genomic DNA isolated and then quantified by UV absorbance on a Nanodrop 2000c. In its sample, this clone was seen a few times. The target of this receptor is not known. No base-level quality is on record; no much larger clone is a single base apart.

Sequences were obtained from memory CD8+ T cells sorted from blood. The sample's cell subset or site label, in plain terms: CD45RO+ cells pooled with CCR7-negative TemRA cells. The chain joins TRBV7-6 to TRBJ1-5; TRBD1 is a weak D gene call, 5 bases matching. The sequence was collected from a man aged 25 to 40 in good health. The CDR3 amino acid sequence is: CASSPELSPSGPSNQPQHF. The nucleotides read TGTGCCAGCAGCCCTGAACTTTCGCCATCGGGACCTAGCAATCAGCCCCAGCATTTT.